This T cell receptor beta chain was recorded in a study of CD8+ T cells in alopecia areata. The wider study: Skin-grafted roughly 6-10-week-old female C3H/HeJ mice received tissue from roughly 6-12-month-old C3H/HeJ donors with spontaneous alopecia. Study outcomes and limitations: Against the mouse data, patients shared TCRs less clearly, possibly for HLA reasons.

Comments on this clone: What it binds is not known. Mouse gene names and germline throughout. The DNA ends 4 residues before the CDR3 does, and the rest of the CDR3 is filled in from the germline J gene.

Reverse transcription of extracted RNA yielded cDNA, which provided the sequencing template. Some clones are missing from TCRdb's copy, which holds only in-frame ones; the method was immunoSEQ multiplex PCR. This repertoire holds 270,000 or so clones, and none appear only once. V trimming: 4 bases; J trimming: 4 bases; junction bases outside the gene matches: 3. CDR3 length: 14 residues. CDR1 LGHNA and CDR2 YNLKQL come from the germline V gene (reference sequence). Pooled cutaneous lymph node cells were sorted using CD4, CD8alpha, NKG2D, NKG2ACE and other markers. The TCR sequence derives from a C3H/HeJ mouse with alopecia areata. MHC haplotype of the strain: H2-k. Source material: CD4+ T cells sorted from a lymph node. This chain joins TRBV5 and TRBJ2-1, with 8 bases matching TRBD2. The part of the CDR3 DNA that was read is TGTGCCAGCAGCCCGGGGGGGCGGTATGCT. Encoded protein: CASSPGGRYA. The complete CDR3 sequence is CASSPGGRYAEQFF.